These 11 T cell receptor beta chains originate from one sample sequenced in a study of regulatory T cells in long-lasting Graves disease. Researchers made TCR beta libraries by using iRepertoire HTBI primers and running Arm-PCR on CDR3 regions. From the multiplex PCR reads, TCRdb called clonotypes with MiXCR, one entry per CDR3 protein. This sample yields about 380,000 distinct CDR3 sequences, of which 15% to 17% are seen a single time; about a fifth belongs to the top ten. The time point: newly diagnosed GD, antithyroid drugs for less than 3 months. RNA from PBMCs was the source of the TCR library. This specimen consisted of peripheral blood mononuclear cells (PBMCs), obtained at new diagnosis, from a patient treated with antithyroid drugs. These receptors came from a female donor with Graves disease.

This clonotype was seen many times. The chain carries TRBV4-1 and TRBJ1-6; D unresolved. The CDR3 spans 17 residues. In germline, CDR1 is MGHRA, CDR2 YSYEKL. V lost 0 bases and J lost 2, with 11 bases in between. The CDR3 sequence is CASSQDSRQAYNSPLHF. For the CDR3, the DNA is TGCGCCAGCAGCCAAGATTCGAGGCAAGCCTATAATTCACCCCTCCACTTT.

In the case of this clonotype: This is likely an artifact of a read error, given a far larger clone one base away. The rearrangement links TRBV2 to TRBJ1-1, with 7 positions matching TRBD1. CDR1 SNHLY and CDR2 FYNNEI come from the germline V gene. There are 13 residues in the CDR3. Written as DNA, the CDR3 is TGTGTCAGCAGCCGTGCAGGGGGAACTGAAGCTTTCTTT. Translation: CVSSRAGGTEAFF.

This clonotype has more than one count but fewer than ten. The J gene is TRBJ1-2, the V gene TRBV4-1; D unclear. V was trimmed by 4 bases and J by 8 bases, leaving 23 bases between them. Per the germline V gene, CDR1 is MGHRA and CDR2 is YSYEKL. The CDR3 is 16 residues long. The CDR3 DNA reads as TGCGCCAGCAGCCCAGCCACTCCTCCCTTGGGTGTAGGCTACACCTTC. The encoded protein is CASSPATPPLGVGYTF.

This clonotype has a count of ten or more. V and J are TRBV12-3 or TRBV12-4 and TRBJ1-2; 10 positions match TRBD1. This CDR3 has 14 residues. The J segment lost 6 bases and the V segment lost 1 base, leaving 2 bases of the junction unmatched. CDR3 nucleotides: TGTGCCAGCAGTTTAGGAGGGACAGGGGATGGCTACACCTTC. Protein product: CASSLGGTGDGYTF.

This clonotype appeared a few times. The J gene is TRBJ2-7, the V gene TRBV14; D might be TRBD1 or TRBD2, each matching 6 bases. Trimming removed 1 base at V and 4 bases at J, with 14 bases between. Germline lookup yields CDR1 SGHDN and CDR2 FVKESK. The CDR3 consists of 15 residues. CDR3 coding DNA: TGTGCCAGCAGCCAAGTAGGGGGGCTGTGGTACGAGCAGTACTTC. It codes for CASSQVGGLWYEQYF.

The chain joins TRBV25-1 to TRBJ1-6; D unclear. The CDR3 is made up of 16 amino acids. Trimming cost V 4 bases and J 4 bases, with 14 bases left between them. Per the germline V gene, CDR1 is MGHDK and CDR2 is SYGVNS. This CDR3 is CASSASGRWYNSPLHF. The DNA for the CDR3 is TGTGCCAGCAGTGCATCCGGACGGTGGTATAATTCACCCCTCCACTTT.

This clonotype was detected ten times or more. The chain joins TRBV20-1 to TRBJ1-1, with TRBD1 matching 7 bases. J gave up 1 base and V 6 bases, and 5 bases lay outside the gene matches. Germline V lookup: CDR1 DFQATT, CDR2 SNEGSKA (reference sequence). The CDR3 has 13 amino acids. The CDR3 spells CSASRDRNTEAFF. DNA of the CDR3: TGCAGTGCCTCTCGGGACAGGAACACTGAAGCTTTCTTT.

This clonotype was seen many times. This chain connects TRBV20-1 to TRBJ2-3, with 8 nucleotides matching TRBD1. This CDR3 is built from 14 residues. CDR1 is DFQATT and CDR2 is SNEGSKA in the germline V gene (reference sequence). Trimming removed 6 bases from V and 4 bases from J; junction bases left unmatched: 9. CDR3 nucleotide sequence: TGCAGTGCCGCGCGACAGGGGAGCGCAGATACGCAGTATTTT. It translates to CSAARQGSADTQYF.

This clonotype was seen many times. This chain joins TRBV7-9 and TRBJ2-2, with D uncertain. The CDR3 is made up of 15 amino acids. Trimming took 2 bases from V and 1 from J, leaving 8 bases between them. CDR1 and CDR2 from the germline V gene are SEHNR and FQNEAQ (reference sequence). CDR3 loop: CASSLNGWNTGELFF. CDR3 DNA: TGTGCCAGCAGCTTAAATGGGTGGAACACCGGGGAGCTGTTTTTT.

The chain has TRBV12-3 or TRBV12-4 and TRBJ1-4; possibly TRBD1 for D (5 bases). The CDR3 spans 14 residues. V dropped 6 bases and J dropped 10 bases, with 18 bases sitting between them. Written as DNA, the CDR3 is TGTGCCAGCAGACCACAGGACGAGTTCGGAAAACTGTTTTTT. Translation: CASRPQDEFGKLFF.

This clonotype was picked up many times. The chain joins TRBV5-6 to TRBJ2-7; maybe TRBD1 (6 bases). The CDR3 runs to 12 residues. The V gene lost 3 bases and the J gene lost 6 bases, with 10 bases spanning the gap. Germline CDR1 and CDR2: SGHDT and YYEEEE. The CDR3 here is CASSSSGVEQYF. For the CDR3, the DNA is TGTGCCAGCAGCTCATCAGGGGTCGAGCAGTACTTC.